Listed here are 10 T cell receptor beta chains from one sample, sequenced in a study of blood T cell repertoires in COVID-19 (dated by TCRdb to 2018 to 2020). The protocol used for the library was the immunoSEQ multiplex PCR assay. Here the immuneACCESS table is served through TCRdb, limited to in-frame sequences with V and J called. Missing clones are a known gap in these copies; in checked studies unresolved V genes cover under half, and the rest lacks a known reason. For this sample the table gives roughly 130,000 clones, of which 70% to 85% were detected only once. The leading ten clones occupy roughly 3.4% of the sample. Sequenced: peripheral blood. These receptors were collected from a man between 60 and 70 years old with acute or convalescent COVID-19.

The chain couples TRBV11-2 to TRBJ1-5; D is unclear. The CDR3 consists of 15 residues. Germline values: CDR1 SGHAT, CDR2 FQNNGV. V lost 1 base, J lost 3 bases, and 10 bases lay in between. CDR3 loop: CASSLGTVNNQPQHF. The CDR3 nucleotides are TGTGCCAGCAGCTTAGGAACGGTAAACAATCAGCCCCAGCATTTT.

The V and J genes are TRBV5-1 and TRBJ2-3; TRBD1 is a possible D gene (6 bases). This CDR3 is built from 17 residues. Germline CDR1 reads SGHRS; CDR2 reads YFSETQ. The V gene lost 1 base and the J gene lost 1 base, with 16 bases spanning the gap. The CDR3 is CASSLNGQSFGTDTQYF. The CDR3 bases are TGCGCCAGCAGCTTGAACGGACAGAGTTTCGGCACAGATACGCAGTATTTT.

J is TRBJ2-7 and V is TRBV6-2 or TRBV6-3, with D perhaps TRBD1 (5 bases). V gave up 2 bases and J gave up 2 bases, with 10 bases separating them. The CDR3 consists of 14 residues. CDR1 MNHEY and CDR2 SVGEGT come from the germline V gene. CDR3 region: CASSYAWGPYEQYF. The DNA for the CDR3 is TGTGCCAGCAGTTACGCATGGGGCCCCTACGAGCAGTACTTC.

The table lists this clone with a count of one. This chain uses TRBV27 with TRBJ2-3, with 7 bases fitting TRBD1. The CDR3 runs to 16 residues. The germline CDR1 and CDR2 sequences are MNHEY and SMNVEV (reference sequence). V lost 10 bases, J lost 2 bases, and 15 bases stayed unmatched. The CDR3 loop reads CATQRQQGMITDTQYF. CDR3 DNA sequence: TGTGCCACGCAAAGGCAACAGGGGATGATCACAGATACGCAGTATTTT.

The V gene is TRBV3-1 (or the pseudogene TRBV3-2), the J gene TRBJ2-7; tentatively, D is TRBD2 (5 bases). The CDR3 consists of 13 residues. Per the germline V gene, CDR1 is LGHDT and CDR2 is YNNKEL (reference sequence). V lost 2 bases to trimming and J lost 3 bases, with 8 bases between them. CDR3 nucleotides: TGTGCCAGCAGCCAAAACCGGGACTACGAGCAGTACTTC. Translated, it gives CASSQNRDYEQYF.

The gene calls are TRBV10-3 and TRBJ2-3, with 8 bases that match TRBD1. The CDR3 has 14 amino acids. Germline CDR1 is ENHRY and CDR2 is SYGVKD. The V and J ends lost 11 bases and 1 base, in that order; junction bases with no gene match: 8. This chain's CDR3 is CAATEQGGTDTQYF. CDR3 bases: TGTGCCGCGACAGAACAGGGGGGCACAGATACGCAGTATTTT.

This clone was detected ten times or more. The chain combines TRBV28 with TRBJ2-7; D is possibly TRBD1 (6 bases). CDR1 is MDHEN, CDR2 SYDVKM, per germline. The CDR3 spans 14 residues. Trimming shortened V by 0 bases and J by 3 bases, and 9 bases separated the two germline ends. The CDR3 reads CASSLWGALYEQYF. CDR3 in DNA: TGTGCCAGCAGTTTATGGGGGGCCCTCTACGAGCAGTACTTC.

V is TRBV30 and J is TRBJ1-4, with 7 nucleotides matching TRBD1. The J segment lost 0 bases and the V segment lost 3 bases, leaving 13 bases of the junction unmatched. The CDR3 covers 18 residues. Per the germline V gene, CDR1 is GTSNPN and CDR2 is SVGIG (reference sequence). CDR3: CAWRVQGTLSATNEKLFF. Here the CDR3 DNA reads TGTGCCTGGAGAGTACAGGGGACCCTCAGCGCAACTAATGAAAAACTGTTTTTT. Full variable domain (outside the CDR3, taken from reference TRBV30 and TRBJ1-4): SQTIHQWPATLVQPVGSPLSLECTVEGTSNPNLYWYRQAAGRGLQLLFYSVGIGQISSEVPQNLSASRPQDRQFILSSKKLLLSDSGFYLCAWRVQGTLSATNEKLFFGSGTQLSVL.

The chain uses TRBV7-2 and TRBJ1-3; no definite D call. The CDR3 has 15 residues. The ends were cut back, 1 base at V and 0 bases at J, with 7 bases in the middle. The germline gives CDR1 SGHTA, CDR2 FQGNSA. The CDR3 bases are TGTGCCAGCAGCTTAGGTCCCTCCTCTGGAAACACCATATATTTT. It translates to CASSLGPSSGNTIYF.

The J gene is TRBJ2-5, the V gene TRBV10-3; 8 bases map to TRBD2. The ends lost 4 bases at V and 2 bases at J; junction bases unmatched: 6. CDR1 and CDR2 (germline): ENHRY, SYGVKD. The CDR3 is 15 amino acids. CDR3 in DNA: TGTGCCATCAGTGGGAGCGGGAGTACTCAAGAGACCCAGTACTTC. Amino acids: CAISGSGSTQETQYF.